This T cell receptor beta chain was captured in a study of cytomegalovirus exposure and HLA in healthy donors (dated by TCRdb to about 2017). With regard to the full study: In an earlier analysis of fewer than 750 of the donors, 276 Gb of sequence data and 100 million or so unique TCR beta sequences from 150 million to 200 million T cells were reported. Approximately 310 gigabases of sequencing data and approximately 85 million unique TCR sequences were included in an early release covering under 650 HLA-typed donors. The genetic ancestry cluster associated with self-reported Caucasian donors included 81% of the roughly 410 genotyped donors. The study aimed to test whether cataloging public T cell receptors could reveal signatures of past pathogen exposure. The study used immunosequencing to profile the T cell repertoires of under 700 subjects and linked those repertoires to cytomegalovirus serostatus. A separate validation cohort of 100 to 150 different subjects was used in addition to the approximately 700-subject first cohort. The study combined high-throughput TCR immunosequencing, statistical association of individual TCRs with disease status, and machine learning to predict cytomegalovirus infection status. In a later analysis, previously published TCR beta repertoires from about 640 donors were re-analyzed and high-resolution HLA genotyping was added so that TCR occurrence patterns could be studied. Rather than using new phenotypic data, the later analysis identified candidate immune exposures from TCR beta sequences and from how often those sequences occurred across donors. An earlier analysis of fewer than 750 of the donors used high-throughput TCR beta sequencing to judge whether each TCR beta V gene segment behaved as functional or pseudogenic. Donor age, sex, ethnicity and CMV serostatus were collected together with the repertoire data. Genome-wide SNP genotypes for about 55% of the roughly 670 donors were used in a later genetic analysis, which treated that subset as a discovery cohort. Every discovery cohort repertoire had been produced on one sequencing platform. HLA typing covered class I and class II loci at four-digit resolution. The number of donors typed differed by locus, with about 629-630 for A, B, C, DRB1 and DQB1, around 500 for DQA1, approximately 580 for DPA1, and 472 for DPB1. Because of strong linkage in the cohort, roughly five DR-DQ haplotypes were treated as single units for association and clustering. Across 300 to 400 genotyped donors of the cohort, an average of 235,054 unique TCR beta nucleotide sequences per donor were sequenced, and around 19% of those sequences were non-productive.

Findings and caveats that apply to the study as a whole: A further reported finding was that TCR beta sequences accurately predicted the HLA-A and HLA-B alleles for most subjects in the first cohort. CMV serostatus was the only immune exposure information available for the cohort. Correlated functional status among segregating V segments might be attributable to linkage disequilibrium, but an unknown experimental factor could not be ruled out. In a later analysis, several top co-occurrence clusters were reported to appear linked to parvovirus B19, influenza, CMV and Epstein-Barr virus. In a later analysis, more than 15,000 TCR beta sequences were associated with specific HLA alleles at a false discovery rate of 0.05. According to a later genetic analysis, donors in an Asian-associated ancestry cluster had fewer N-insertions in productive TCRs than the approximately 650-donor mean. An association between a missense DCLRE1C variant and V-gene and J-gene trimming of TCR beta chains was found in a later genetic analysis and replicated in an independent cohort. The study listed 150 to 200 TCR beta chains as associated with cytomegalovirus. A group of highly shared sequence variants was considered likely to be a technical artifact of the sequencing pipeline. HLA typing was unavailable for some donors at each locus, so association tests used only the typed subset. In a later analysis, TCR association rates were found to vary across HLA loci, with the most associated TCRs seen for DRB1 alleles and the fewest for HLA-C alleles. Across donors, most TCR sequences were observed very rarely, whereas some public TCRs were present in many individuals. The classifier was reported to diagnose cytomegalovirus status with high specificity and sensitivity in both the original and validation cohorts. In vitro tests confirmed that a few of the cytomegalovirus-associated TCR beta chains recognize cytomegalovirus antigens. Sequencing depth was assumed to be roughly uniform across donors in the presence/absence analyses, though that assumption may not hold. In an earlier analysis of some 550 of the donors, most TCR beta V segments were observed in productive rearrangements about 87% or about 30% of the time, broadly matching IMGT annotations. When HLA alleles, especially DR and DQ, strongly co-occurred, TCR associations were difficult to assign to individual alleles. According to a later analysis, most CMV-associated TCR beta chains appeared to be HLA-restricted, and the HLA associations seemed to be driven largely by CMV exposure. The authors suggested that the approach could potentially be generalized to other disease states and immunological phenotypes. In a later analysis, HLA-associated TCR beta chains showed more clonal expansion and lower generation probabilities than non-associated chains that were equally common. The earlier analysis of nearly 600 of the donors excluded approximately 15 rarely observed V segments, including chromosome 9 orphons, because counts were too low. The cohort was sequenced for TCR beta chains only, and without alpha or paired-chain data the features that could be detected were limited.

This clone was picked up one time. It has no known antigen specificity. No quality values exist for individual bases; no much larger clone is one base distant. The cohort was made up of 500 to 850 healthy bone marrow donors. At the time of sampling, all cohort members were nominally healthy, though unrecorded immune exposures were likely present. The donor was CMV seronegative and was included in the group of approximately 350 seronegative cohort members. Every donor gave a peripheral blood sample, and the peripheral blood mononuclear cells from that sample were used for TCR beta sequencing. Genomic DNA extraction from the blood cell samples was performed with the Qiagen DNeasy Blood Extraction Kit. The method was the immunoSEQ multiplex PCR assay. For the multiplex PCR, a mixture combining 60 forward primers for TCR Vbeta segments and 13 reverse primers for TCR Jbeta segments was used. A multiplex PCR assay on genomic DNA amplified the CDR3 region of rearranged TCR beta genes. On the Illumina HiSeq System, the amplified TCR beta libraries were sequenced as 87-base-pair reads. Under the source paper's analysis protocol: In a later analysis, about 80 million unique TCR beta chains were counted across the 500 to 700 repertoires, and roughly 9.9 million of these chains were shared by at least two donors. A nearest-neighbor algorithm error-corrected the raw reads and collapsed the reads into unique sequences, merging closely related sequences to remove PCR and sequencing errors. V, D and J gene segments were assigned by aligning CDR3 sequences to IMGT reference sequences. Each retained sequence needed at least a six-nucleotide match to both a V gene segment and a J gene segment. A rearrangement counted as productive if the CDR3 had no stop codons and remained in frame with V and J, and every other rearrangement counted as non-productive. CDR3 was defined according to IMGT convention as the region running from the second conserved V-encoded cysteine to the conserved J-encoded phenylalanine. The earlier analysis of a few hundred of the donors excluded sequences that lacked an unambiguous match to a single V gene segment. An earlier analysis of 500 to 600 of the donors classified V segments as functional when productive rearrangements were above 56.7% and as segregating when the standard deviation between donors was above 5%. A statistical classification framework was built to diagnose cytomegalovirus status from the catalog of TCR beta chain sequences. In a later analysis, TCR nucleotide sequences were compared against IMGT/GENE-DB human TR gene sequences so that V and J genes could be assigned. A later analysis assigned CDR3 sequences and most-parsimonious VDJ recombination scenarios with the TCRdist pipeline. In a later analysis, each TCR beta chain was defined by its CDR3 amino acid sequence together with its V-gene family, and reads without a unique V-gene family were excluded. To address suspected cross-contamination and a sequencing artifact, a later analysis removed 592 highly shared, low-generation-probability nucleotide sequences. In a later analysis, a clonal expansion index was calculated for each public chain from normalized within-repertoire ranks of inferred template counts. In a later analysis, generation probabilities were computed with a VDJ recombination model fitted to out-of-frame rearrangements, and the resulting probabilities were checked against IGoR. A later analysis scored TCR-TCR, TCR-HLA and TCR-CMV co-occurrence with hypergeometric tests, applying a repertoire-size bias correction to TCR pairs. In a later analysis, false discovery rates were estimated by permuting HLA or CMV assignments 20 times. In a later analysis, co-occurring TCRs were grouped using DBSCAN, with TCRdist sequence similarity added in when clustering inside HLA-allele-positive subsets. Co-occurrence clustering excluded repertoires with fewer than 30,000 or more than 120,000 public chains, plus five with anomalous nucleotide sharing. The immuneACCESS repertoire file appears here via TCRdb, limited to in-frame rearrangements. These files lack a portion of the clones; in checked studies, under half of the deficit traces to unresolved V genes, and the cause of the others is not known. V, J and clone size derive from that table, while D and trimming were established from the DNA sequence. The sample table lists 55,000 to 80,000 clones, roughly 78% of them with a count of one. The top ten clones comprise 9.7% of the sample.

The clonotype comes from a man aged 40-55 years in good health and CMV-seronegative. Sequenced input: PBMCs.

This receptor carries the CDR3 CASRKAVSSSYNEQFF. The sequenced DNA: TGTGCCAGCAGGAAAGCGGTCTCTAGCTCCTACAATGAGCAGTTCTTC. The chain was built from TRBV27 and TRBJ2-1; perhaps TRBD2 is the D gene, with 5 bases matching. Its CDR3 holds 16 amino acids, cysteine through phenylalanine. Of all the DNA, just the CDR3 is kept, 48 bases in frame from base 1. The germline V gene (reference sequence) sets CDR1 to MNHEY and CDR2 to SMNVEV. Relative to germline, V is 6 bases shorter and J is 0 bases shorter, with 15 bases between their ends.